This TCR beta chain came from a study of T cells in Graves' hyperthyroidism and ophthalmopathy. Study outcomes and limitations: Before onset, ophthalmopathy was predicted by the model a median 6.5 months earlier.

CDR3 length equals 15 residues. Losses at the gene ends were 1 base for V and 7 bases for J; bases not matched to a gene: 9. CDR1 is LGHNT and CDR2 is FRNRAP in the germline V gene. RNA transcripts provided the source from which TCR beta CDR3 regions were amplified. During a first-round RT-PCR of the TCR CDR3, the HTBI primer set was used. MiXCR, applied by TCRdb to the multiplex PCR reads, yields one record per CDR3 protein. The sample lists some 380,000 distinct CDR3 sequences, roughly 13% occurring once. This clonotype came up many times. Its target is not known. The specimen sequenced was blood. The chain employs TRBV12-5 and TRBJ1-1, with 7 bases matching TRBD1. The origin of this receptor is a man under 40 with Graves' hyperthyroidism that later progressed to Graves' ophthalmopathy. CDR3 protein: CASGLATGVPFEAFF. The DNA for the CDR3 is TGTGCTAGTGGTTTGGCTACAGGGGTCCCCTTTGAAGCTTTCTTT.